Detailed here is one TCR beta chain. Germline V gene lookup returns CDR1 GTSNPN and CDR2 SVGIG (reference sequence). Trimming removed 3 bases at V and 8 bases at J, with 4 bases between. There are 9 residues in the CDR3. These data are taken from a study of cytotoxic CD8 clonotypes in ibrutinib-treated CLL. Generated by immunoSEQ multiplex PCR, the TCRdb table keeps only in-frame clones and is missing some. Of about 130,000 clones listed, roughly three quarters are singletons. This rearrangement joins TRBV30 to TRBJ1-2; D is ambiguous. The TCR comes from a human donor with chronic lymphocytic leukemia. The source material was PBMCs, sampled after 12 months of ibrutinib treatment. As DNA, the CDR3 is TGTGCCTGGAGAGTAGGCTACACCTTC. Its translation: CAWRVGYTF.